Shown below are 14 T cell receptor beta chains from a single sample sequenced in a study of human T cells and chemical hapten exposure. A single record per CDR3 protein comes from TCRdb applying MiXCR to the RACE reads. The sample has roughly 71,000 distinct CDR3 sequences, approximately 6.1% seen once; the top ten hold around 3.4%. The time point was: healthy volunteer bleed at 6 weeks. Unseparated into fractions, whole blood served as the source from which total RNA was extracted. Sequences were obtained from whole blood. Source of these receptors: a female donor in good health. Some clones in this sample may be carry-over from other donors' samples.

The V and J genes are TRBV13 and TRBJ2-5; D is uncertain. The CDR3 totals 14 residues. Trimming cost V 0 bases and J 1 base, with 6 bases left between them. The germline gives CDR1 PRHDT, CDR2 FYEKMQ (reference sequence). CDR3 sequence: CASSLGQFQETQYF. The DNA for the CDR3 is TGTGCCAGCAGCTTAGGACAGTTCCAAGAGACCCAGTACTTC.

This clonotype was seen ten or more times. The chain couples TRBV6-1 to TRBJ2-7; no clear D gene. CDR1 is MNHNS, CDR2 SASEGT, per germline. The CDR3 consists of 16 residues. Trimming removed 6 bases from V and 1 base from J, with 19 bases in between. The CDR3 region is CASRSRAVGHSYEQYF. CDR3 nucleotide sequence: TGTGCCAGCAGAAGTCGAGCCGTCGGTCATTCCTACGAGCAGTACTTC.

This clonotype has at least ten counts. The chain couples TRBV21-1 to TRBJ1-4; the listed D gene, TRBD1, was not tested against the DNA. TRBV21-1 is a known pseudogene. This CDR3 contains 15 residues. DNA of the CDR3: TGTGCCAGCAGCATTAGTTGGGCAGGGGAGGAAAAACTGTTTTTT. Translated: CASSISWAGEEKLFF.

This sequence joins TRBV30 and TRBJ1-1; D may be TRBD1 (5 bases). Germline V gene data show CDR1 as GTSNPN and CDR2 as SVGIG (reference sequence). The CDR3 is 13 residues long. Trimming took 0 bases from V and 5 from J, leaving 10 bases between them. CDR3 amino acids: CAWSVGTGTEAFF. The CDR3, as DNA: TGTGCCTGGAGTGTTGGGACGGGGACTGAAGCTTTCTTT.

At least ten counts were recorded for this clonotype. The chain carries TRBV7-2 and TRBJ2-7; possibly TRBD1 for D (6 bases). Between the trimmed V and J ends, which lost 5 bases and 3 bases, there was a span of 14 bases. Looked up from germline, CDR1 is SGHTA and CDR2 is FQGNSA. This CDR3 comprises 14 residues. The CDR3 DNA reads as TGTGCCAGCAGCCCGACAGGAACCCTCTACGAGCAGTACTTC. It encodes CASSPTGTLYEQYF. Complete variable domain (other parts from reference TRBV7-2 and TRBJ2-7): GAGVSQSPSNKVTEKGKDVELRCDPISGHTALYWYRQSLGQGLEFLIYFQGNSAPDKSGLPSDRFSAERTGGSVSTLTIQRTQQEDSAVYLCASSPTGTLYEQYFGPGTRLTVT.

This clonotype has at least ten counts. The chain recombines TRBV7-6 with TRBJ2-5; D not certain. The CDR3 runs 12 residues. The germline CDR1 and CDR2 sequences are SGHVS and FNYEAQ. V was pared by 3 bases and J by 2 bases, with 4 bases between. This CDR3 is CASSLEQETQYF. DNA for the CDR3: TGTGCCAGCAGCTTGGAACAAGAGACCCAGTACTTC.

This clonotype occurred many times. J is TRBJ2-1 and V is TRBV7-8; D not resolved. V gave up 2 bases and J gave up 8 bases, with 13 bases separating them. This CDR3 is built from 14 residues. CDR1 and CDR2 (germline): SGHVS, FQNEAQ. CDR3 in amino acids: CASSLQSNDYEQFF. CDR3 nucleotide sequence: TGTGCCAGCAGCTTACAATCGAACGACTATGAGCAGTTCTTC.

This clonotype has at least ten counts. The V call is TRBV6-1, the J call TRBJ1-2; maybe TRBD1 (5 bases). Germline lookup yields CDR1 MNHNS and CDR2 SASEGT. V lost 5 bases to trimming and J lost 4 bases, with 17 bases between them. The CDR3 is 15 residues long. For the CDR3, the DNA is TGTGCCAGCAGTCAGACGACAGCTCTGGGCTATGGCTACACCTTC. This gives the protein CASSQTTALGYGYTF.

The sample holds many counts of this clonotype. The V gene is TRBV4-3, the J gene TRBJ2-3, with unresolved D. Germline V gene data show CDR1 as LGHNA and CDR2 as YSLEER. The CDR3 consists of 14 residues. Trimming removed 1 base from V and 0 bases from J, with 5 bases in between. The CDR3 loop reads CASSQAVSTDTQYF. The CDR3 nucleotides are TGCGCCAGCAGCCAAGCAGTTAGCACAGATACGCAGTATTTT.

The chain uses TRBV5-6 and TRBJ2-1, with TRBD2 as a possible D gene (6 bases). Trimming left V 3 bases short and J 6 bases short, with 13 bases between. This CDR3 region has 14 residues. Germline CDR1 and CDR2: SGHDT and YYEEEE. The CDR3 DNA reads as TGTGCCAGCAGCTGGGGGGACCTCACCAATGAGCAGTTCTTC. This sequence encodes CASSWGDLTNEQFF.

This clonotype has a count of ten or more. The gene calls are TRBV20-1 and TRBJ1-5, with D possibly being TRBD1 (5 bases). The length of the CDR3 is 11 residues. V dropped 0 bases and J dropped 13 bases, with 10 bases sitting between them. The germline V gene has CDR1 DFQATT and CDR2 SNEGSKA (reference sequence). The CDR3 reads CSAREGPAQHF. The CDR3 DNA reads as TGCAGTGCTAGAGAGGGGCCCGCACAGCATTTT.

This clonotype showed up many times. V and J are TRBV24-1 and TRBJ2-3; 10 bases line up with TRBD2. V was clipped by 4 bases and J by 4 bases; unmatched bases: 7. The CDR3 sequence is 16 residues long. Germline V gene data show CDR1 as KGHDR and CDR2 as SFDVKD. The CDR3 nucleotides read TGTGCCACCAGTGACTTTGGACTAGCGGTCCCAGATACGCAGTATTTT. Protein: CATSDFGLAVPDTQYF.

This clonotype was observed many times. The V gene is TRBV29-1, the J gene TRBJ1-2; tentative D call: TRBD1 (5 bases). Germline assignment: CDR1 SQVTM and CDR2 ANQGSEA. Trimming pared 5 bases from V and 1 base from J, leaving 14 bases between. The CDR3 has 14 amino acids. The CDR3 here is CSVIRRGDNYGYTF. The CDR3 DNA follows: TGCAGCGTTATCAGGAGAGGGGATAACTATGGCTACACCTTC.

This clonotype showed up many times. This sequence joins TRBV2 and TRBJ2-6, with TRBD1 as a possible D gene (6 bases). Germline CDR1 reads SNHLY; CDR2 reads FYNNEI. The CDR3 runs to 15 residues. The V end lost 7 bases, the J end lost 2 bases, and 12 bases lay between the germline ends. CDR3 bases: TGTGCCAGCAACAGGGACCGTGCTGGGGCCAACGTCCTGACTTTC. Protein sequence: CASNRDRAGANVLTF.